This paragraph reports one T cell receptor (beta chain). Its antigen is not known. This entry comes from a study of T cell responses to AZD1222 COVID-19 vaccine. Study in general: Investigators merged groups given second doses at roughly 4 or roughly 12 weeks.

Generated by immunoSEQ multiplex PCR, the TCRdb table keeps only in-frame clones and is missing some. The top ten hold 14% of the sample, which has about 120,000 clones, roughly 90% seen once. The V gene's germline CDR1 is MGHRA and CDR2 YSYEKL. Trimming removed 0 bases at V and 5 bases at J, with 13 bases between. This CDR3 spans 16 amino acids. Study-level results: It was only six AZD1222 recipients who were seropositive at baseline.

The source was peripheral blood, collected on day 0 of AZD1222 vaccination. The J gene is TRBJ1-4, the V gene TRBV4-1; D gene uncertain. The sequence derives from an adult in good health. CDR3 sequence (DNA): TGCGCCAGCAGCCAAGACGCCCAGAGATTGAATGAAAAACTGTTTTTT. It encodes CASSQDAQRLNEKLFF.